This T cell receptor beta chain was identified in a study of blood T cell repertoires in COVID-19. Whole-study context: Spain, Italy and the United States supplied samples that represented acute and convalescent COVID-19.

Clones were sequenced by immunoSEQ multiplex PCR, and TCRdb holds only the in-frame ones, with some missing. This sample has fewer than 250,000 clones, with 85% found just once. Germline values: CDR1 MNHEY, CDR2 SVGEGT. Trimming pared 5 bases from V and 0 bases from J, leaving 14 bases between. CDR3 size: 17 residues. The origin of this receptor is a man in his 60s with COVID-19, enrolled during active disease. The chain has TRBV6-2 or TRBV6-3 and TRBJ2-6; D remains ambiguous. The sequenced material came from peripheral blood. Here the CDR3 DNA reads TGTGCCAGCAGTCACCGCTTTAGAGGCTCTGGGGCCAACGTCCTGACTTTC. Translated, it gives CASSHRFRGSGANVLTF.